These 6 T cell receptor beta chains share one sample of origin, sequenced in a study of T cell responses to AZD1222 COVID-19 vaccine. Sequencing was performed with immunoSEQ multiplex PCR; in TCRdb, only in-frame clones are kept and a portion is missing. The sample shows around 150,000 clones, less than 95% of them seen only once. The starting material was peripheral blood, obtained 28 days after the second AZD1222 dose. All receptors come from an adult who received the AZD1222 COVID-19 vaccine.

This sequence joins TRBV19 and TRBJ1-6, with D hard to call. CDR1 LNHDA and CDR2 SQIVND come from the germline V gene (reference sequence). This CDR3 is built from 16 residues. Trimming took off 7 bases at V and 0 bases at J, with 13 bases between the two ends. This CDR3 reads CASTRFPGSYNSPLHF. CDR3 bases: TGTGCCAGTACCAGGTTCCCCGGCTCCTATAATTCACCCCTCCACTTT.

The rearrangement joins TRBV5-1 to TRBJ1-5; no reliable D call. The CDR3 is 13 residues long. Germline assignment: CDR1 SGHRS and CDR2 YFSETQ. V was cut by 5 bases and J by 3 bases, with 9 bases left in between. CDR3 region: CASSNGDNQPQHF. The DNA of the CDR3 is TGCGCCAGCAGTAATGGGGACAATCAGCCCCAGCATTTT.

The chain joins TRBV2 to TRBJ1-6; D is ambiguous. Germline V gives CDR1 SNHLY, CDR2 FYNNEI. The CDR3 contains 15 residues. The V end was cut by 6 bases, the J end by 5 bases, with 14 bases between. In nucleotides, the CDR3 is TGTGCCAGCAGGGCCCGGCAGCCCAATAATTCACCCCTCCACTTT. It encodes CASRARQPNNSPLHF.

CDR3 sequence: CATNPGGGQPQHF. Here the CDR3 DNA reads TGTGCCACCAACCCTGGGGGCGGTCAGCCCCAGCATTTT. The chain has TRBV18 and TRBJ1-5; possibly TRBD1 for D (6 bases). Per germline, CDR1 KGHSH and CDR2 LQKENI. V lost 10 bases, J lost 6 bases, and 16 bases lay in between. CDR3 length: 13 residues.

The chain recombines TRBV28 with TRBJ1-1, with unresolved D. This CDR3 contains 16 residues. The V and J ends lost 10 bases and 2 bases respectively, with 23 bases between them. Germline V CDR1 and CDR2: MDHEN, SYDVKM. The CDR3 region has the DNA TGTGCCACCATTCCCGGACGTCCCGGCGTAAACACTGAAGCTTTCTTT. Translated, it gives CATIPGRPGVNTEAFF.

This chain connects TRBV28 to TRBJ1-6; D is possibly TRBD1 (5 bases). CDR1 MDHEN and CDR2 SYDVKM come from the germline V gene. V gave up 1 base and J gave up 10 bases, with 14 bases separating them. CDR3 length equals 15 residues. CDR3 bases: TGTGCCAGCAGTTTATTCCCGGGGGTAGGCTCACCCCTCCACTTT. Protein: CASSLFPGVGSPLHF.